These 8 T cell receptor beta chains were all obtained from the same sample, sequenced in a study of CD8 T cells in ankylosing spondylitis. TCRdb independently ran MiXCR on the 5' RACE reads; one entry per CDR3 protein. The sample shows 150,000 to 200,000 distinct CDR3 sequences, roughly 18% of them seen only once. Material: blood, either unsorted or a sorted T cell fraction (not recorded which). These receptors all come from a male donor with ankylosing spondylitis or in good health (not recorded which).

This clonotype has ten or more counts. V gene TRBV6-1 combines with J gene TRBJ2-1; no reliable D call. Trimming took off 6 bases at V and 4 bases at J, with 10 bases between the two ends. Germline V CDR1 and CDR2: MNHNS, SASEGT. This CDR3 contains 13 residues. DNA for the CDR3: TGTGCCAGCAGGTTTTTCCAGTACAATGAGCAGTTCTTC. Residues: CASRFFQYNEQFF.

To note about this clonotype: No conserved phenylalanine or tryptophan is present at the end of the CDR3, so a read error is the likely explanation. The V gene is TRBV12-3 or TRBV12-4, the J gene TRBJ2-1; D may be TRBD2 (6 bases). The length of the CDR3 is 15 residues. The germline V and J ends were trimmed by 0 bases and 1 base, with 7 bases remaining between them. The CDR3 reads CASSLAEGSYNEQFS. The CDR3 DNA reads as TGTGCCAGCAGTTTAGCGGAGGGGTCCTACAATGAGCAGTTCTCC.

A few counts support this clonotype. The germline gene is not matched at one end of the junction; a read error may be the cause. The genes are TRBV20-1 and TRBJ2-1; D uncertain. Germline lookup yields CDR1 DFQATT and CDR2 SNEGSKA (reference sequence). The CDR3 covers 20 residues. The CDR3 protein is CSARDEEARVRARSFNEQFF. CDR3 bases: TGCAGTGCTAGAGATGAAGAGGCTAGAGTCAGAGCGAGGTCCTTCAATGAGCAGTTCTTC.

This clonotype has only a few counts. V usage is TRBV28 and J usage is TRBJ2-1, with 7 bases identical to TRBD2. The CDR3 totals 16 residues. Germline lookup yields CDR1 MDHEN and CDR2 SYDVKM. With V trimmed by 4 bases and J by 7 bases, 13 bases remained unmatched. CDR3 nucleotides: TGTGCCAGCAGTTCCCTTTCCGCGGGAGCATATAATGAGCAGTTCTTC. As protein: CASSSLSAGAYNEQFF.

This clonotype was picked up many times. The chain links TRBV25-1 to TRBJ2-3, with D possibly being TRBD2 (6 bases). CDR3 size: 16 residues. Germline loops: CDR1 MGHDK, CDR2 SYGVNS. Trimming removed 0 bases at V and 0 bases at J, with 10 bases between. DNA of the CDR3: TGTGCCAGCAGTGAATATAGGGCGGGGAGCACAGATACGCAGTATTTT. Encoded protein: CASSEYRAGSTDTQYF.

The chain is built from TRBV4-1 and TRBJ2-3; possible D gene TRBD2, 5 bases. CDR1 is MGHRA and CDR2 is YSYEKL in the germline V gene. The germline V and J ends were trimmed by 2 bases and 0 bases, with 12 bases remaining between them. The CDR3 is 16 amino acids. The DNA for the CDR3 is TGCGCCAGCAGCCAAATTCTAGCTGCTAGCACAGATACGCAGTATTTT. Its translation: CASSQILAASTDTQYF.

A single count supports this clonotype. A much bigger clone sits one base away, suggesting this may be a read error. The rearrangement links TRBV2 to TRBJ2-5, with D perhaps matching TRBD2 (6 bases). Germline CDR1 and CDR2: SNHLY and FYNNEI. The CDR3 loop spans 13 amino acids. The CDR3 DNA reads as TGTGCCAGCAGTGAAGGTAGCCGGGAGACCCAGCACTTC. It codes for CASSEGSRETQHF.

This clonotype was counted only a few times. The chain couples TRBV4-1 to TRBJ2-5; TRBD1 agrees at 7 bases. Germline V gene lookup returns CDR1 MGHRA and CDR2 YSYEKL. This CDR3 is built from 15 residues. V lost 3 bases and J lost 2; bases outside the gene matches: 6. For the CDR3, the DNA is TGCGCCAGCAGCCATGATCCGGGACAGCAAGAGACCCAGTACTTC. This encodes CASSHDPGQQETQYF.